Listed below are T cell receptor beta chains from one sample, sequenced in a study of T-cell memory formation after mild COVID-19. A single record per CDR3 protein comes from TCRdb applying MiXCR to the 5' RACE reads. The sample includes some 82,000 distinct CDR3 sequences, 9.5% to 15% of them seen just once. Sequenced input: PBMCs or a T cell subset sorted from them (not recorded which). These TCRs come from a man aged 18 to 30 who had mild COVID-19 (a few samples of this study predate the infection). Cell type and time point are not known. The CDR3 runs from the conserved cysteine through the conserved F or W. The D gene is left open where the match is weak. Clone size is stated in some rows and not others, as once, few, many or a class when expanded.

V	size	D	J	CDR3	DNA
TRBV7-2	few	NA	TRBJ2-5	CASSPDNQETQYF	TGTGCCAGCAGCCCGGACAACCAAGAGACCCAGTACTTC
TRBV4-1	NA	NA	TRBJ2-7	CASSQEGNPYEQYF	TGCGCCAGCAGCCAAGAGGGGAATCCCTACGAGCAGTACTTC
TRBV12-3/TRBV12-4	few	NA	TRBJ1-1	CASRGFQGNTEAFF	TGTGCCAGCAGGGGATTTCAGGGGAACACTGAAGCTTTCTTT
TRBV7-9	few	NA	TRBJ1-1	CASRRDTDTEAFF	TGTGCCAGCAGAAGGGACACGGACACTGAAGCTTTCTTT
TRBV4-2	many	NA	TRBJ2-2	CASSQSGSGELFF	TGTGCCAGCAGCCAGAGTGGCAGCGGGGAGCTGTTTTTT
TRBV5-1	few	NA	TRBJ1-2	CASSPRYPTRYGYTF	TGCGCCAGCAGCCCACGCTACCCCACACGATATGGCTACACCTTC
TRBV6-6	many	NA	TRBJ1-1	CASRPGANMNTEAFF	TGTGCCAGCAGACCAGGGGCGAATATGAACACTGAAGCTTTCTTT
TRBV6-2/TRBV6-3	NA	TRBD1	TRBJ2-1	CASIPISGGDRNEQFF	TGTGCCAGCATACCCATCTCAGGGGGCGATCGGAATGAGCAGTTCTTC
TRBV5-1	few	NA	TRBJ1-1	CASSSPGRRNTEAFF	TGCGCCAGCAGCTCCCCGGGCAGACGAAACACTGAAGCTTTCTTT
TRBV4-3	few	NA	TRBJ1-1	CASSPKTPYREAFF	TGCGCCAGCAGCCCGAAAACTCCCTACAGGGAAGCTTTCTTT
TRBV4-2	few	NA	TRBJ2-5	CASSASGGIGPGETQYF	TGTGCCAGCAGCGCAAGTGGGGGAATAGGACCCGGAGAGACCCAGTACTTC
TRBV7-9	few	NA	TRBJ1-4	CASSFPLSNPAQGVPSTNEKLFF	TGTGCCAGCAGCTTTCCGTTATCGAACCCGGCACAGGGAGTCCCATCAACTAATGAAAAACTGTTTTTT
TRBV5-1	NA	NA	TRBJ2-3	CASSLGRISTDTQYF	TGCGCCAGCAGCTTGGGACGGATTAGCACAGATACGCAGTATTTT
TRBV7-9	few	TRBD2	TRBJ2-7	CASLGDPIAGVSYEQYF	TGTGCCAGCTTAGGGGACCCAATAGCGGGGGTCTCCTACGAGCAGTACTTC
TRBV4-2	few	NA	TRBJ2-3	CASSQELVTDTQYF	TGTGCCAGCAGCCAAGAGCTCGTCACAGATACGCAGTATTTT
TRBV4-3	NA	TRBD1	TRBJ2-2	CASSQDGDRTGELFF	TGCGCCAGCAGCCAAGATGGGGACAGGACCGGGGAGCTGTTTTTT
TRBV5-1	NA	TRBD2	TRBJ2-1	CASSLDAGAYNEQFF	TGCGCCAGCAGCTTGGACGCGGGGGCCTACAATGAGCAGTTCTTC
TRBV12-3/TRBV12-4	many	NA	TRBJ2-7	CASSPGSSLYEQYF	TGTGCCAGCAGTCCGGGATCTTCCCTCTACGAGCAGTACTTC
TRBV6-1	NA	NA	TRBJ2-1	CASSELPRGSNEQFF	TGTGCCAGCAGTGAGCTCCCCAGGGGTAGCAATGAGCAGTTCTTC
TRBV7-2	many	TRBD1	TRBJ1-3	CASVVSWDRTSSGNTIYF	TGTGCCAGCGTTGTGAGCTGGGACAGGACTTCCTCTGGAAACACCATATATTTT
TRBV6-2/TRBV6-3	NA	TRBD2	TRBJ2-3	CASSYRASGGAADTQYF	TGTGCCAGCAGTTACCGGGCTAGCGGGGGGGCCGCAGATACGCAGTATTTT
TRBV20-1	few	NA	TRBJ1-1	CSARRGGYFTEAFF	TGCAGTGCTAGACGAGGCGGGTATTTCACTGAAGCTTTCTTT
TRBV6-6	NA	TRBD1	TRBJ1-3	CASRNRGVGNTIYF	TGTGCCAGCAGGAACAGGGGGGTTGGAAACACCATATATTTT
TRBV6-6	NA	TRBD1	TRBJ2-1	CAISRGTGGGNEQFF	TGTGCCATCTCAAGGGGGACAGGGGGCGGGAATGAGCAGTTCTTC
TRBV20-1	few	NA	TRBJ1-2	CSARGAATNYGYTF	TGCAGTGCTAGAGGGGCCGCGACTAACTATGGCTACACCTTC
TRBV7-9	few	NA	TRBJ1-1	CASSLTNTEAFF	TGTGCCAGCAGCTTGACCAACACTGAAGCTTTCTTT
TRBV30	few	TRBD1	TRBJ2-2	CAWSPTGTGGSGELFF	TGTGCCTGGAGCCCCACCGGGACAGGGGGCTCCGGGGAGCTGTTTTTT
TRBV7-9	few	TRBD2	TRBJ2-5	CASSSRGVGETQYF	TGTGCCAGCAGCTCGCGGGGGGTAGGAGAGACCCAGTACTTC
TRBV6-1	few	NA	TRBJ2-7	CASSINRDHEQYF	TGTGCCAGCAGCATTAACAGGGACCACGAGCAGTACTTC
TRBV6-5	few	NA	TRBJ1-2	CASSDWYGYTF	TGTGCCAGCAGTGACTGGTACGGCTACACCTTC
TRBV5-1	NA	NA	TRBJ1-4	CASSPTDRYHEKLFF	TGCGCCAGCAGCCCCACGGACCGGTATCATGAAAAACTGTTTTTT
TRBV5-1	many	NA	TRBJ2-3	CASSSGTLVDTQYF	TGCGCCAGCAGTTCGGGGACTCTCGTGGATACGCAGTATTTT
TRBV4-3	many	NA	TRBJ2-7	CASSPSTTGGYEQYF	TGCGCCAGCAGCCCTAGTACTACCGGAGGCTACGAGCAGTACTTC